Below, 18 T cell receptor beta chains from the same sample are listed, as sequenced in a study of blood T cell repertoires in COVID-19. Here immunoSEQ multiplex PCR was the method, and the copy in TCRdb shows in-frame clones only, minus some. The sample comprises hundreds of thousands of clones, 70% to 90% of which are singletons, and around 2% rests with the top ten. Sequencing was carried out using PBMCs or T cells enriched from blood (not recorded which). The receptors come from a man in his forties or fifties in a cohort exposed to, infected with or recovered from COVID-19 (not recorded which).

The CDR3, as DNA: TGTGCCAGCAGCTTAGGAATAGCGGCCACTTACGAGCAGTACTTC. Residues: CASSLGIAATYEQYF. The V call is TRBV11-1, the J call TRBJ2-7, with D possibly TRBD2 on 6 matching bases. The CDR3 has 15 residues. From germline, CDR1 is SGHAT and CDR2 FQDESV (reference sequence). V gave up 1 base and J gave up 4 bases, with 14 bases separating them.

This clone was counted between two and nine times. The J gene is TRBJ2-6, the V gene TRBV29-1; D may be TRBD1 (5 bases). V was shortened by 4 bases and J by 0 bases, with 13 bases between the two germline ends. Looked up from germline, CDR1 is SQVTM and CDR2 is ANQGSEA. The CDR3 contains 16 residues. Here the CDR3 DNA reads TGCAGCGTTGCGAAGGACATAGACTCTGGGGCCAACGTCCTGACTTTC. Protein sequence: CSVAKDIDSGANVLTF.

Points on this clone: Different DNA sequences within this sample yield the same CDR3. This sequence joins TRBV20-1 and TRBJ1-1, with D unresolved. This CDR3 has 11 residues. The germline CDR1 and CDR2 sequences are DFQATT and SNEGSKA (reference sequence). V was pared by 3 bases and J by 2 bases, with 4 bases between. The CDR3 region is CSARGNTEAFF. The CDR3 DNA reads TGCAGTGCTAGGGGCAACACTGAAGCTTTCTTT.

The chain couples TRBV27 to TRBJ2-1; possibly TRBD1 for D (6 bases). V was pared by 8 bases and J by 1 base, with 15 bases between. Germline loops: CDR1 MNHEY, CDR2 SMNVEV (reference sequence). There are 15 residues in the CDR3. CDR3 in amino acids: CASRKQGISYNEQFF. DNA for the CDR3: TGTGCCAGCCGGAAACAGGGTATATCCTACAATGAGCAGTTCTTC.

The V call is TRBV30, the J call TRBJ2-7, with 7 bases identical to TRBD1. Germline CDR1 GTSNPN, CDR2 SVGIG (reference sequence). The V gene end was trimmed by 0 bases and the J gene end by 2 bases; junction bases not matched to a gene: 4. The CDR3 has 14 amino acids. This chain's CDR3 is CAWSVGQGAYEQYF. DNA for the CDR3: TGTGCCTGGAGTGTGGGTCAGGGGGCCTACGAGCAGTACTTC.

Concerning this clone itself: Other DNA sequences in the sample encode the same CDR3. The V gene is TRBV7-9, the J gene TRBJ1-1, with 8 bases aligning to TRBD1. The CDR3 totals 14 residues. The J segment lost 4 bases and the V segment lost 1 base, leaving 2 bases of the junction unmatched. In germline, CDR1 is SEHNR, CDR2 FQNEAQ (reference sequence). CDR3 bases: TGTGCCAGCAGCTTAGTTACAGGGGGCACTGAAGCTTTCTTT. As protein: CASSLVTGGTEAFF.

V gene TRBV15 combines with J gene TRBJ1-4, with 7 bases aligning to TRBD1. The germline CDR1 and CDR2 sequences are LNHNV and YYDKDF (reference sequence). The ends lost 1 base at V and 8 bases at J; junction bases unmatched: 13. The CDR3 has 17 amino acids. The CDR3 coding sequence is TGTGCCACCAGCAGAGTAGGGCTGGCAGGGGGTCGGGAAAAACTGTTTTTT. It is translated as CATSRVGLAGGREKLFF.

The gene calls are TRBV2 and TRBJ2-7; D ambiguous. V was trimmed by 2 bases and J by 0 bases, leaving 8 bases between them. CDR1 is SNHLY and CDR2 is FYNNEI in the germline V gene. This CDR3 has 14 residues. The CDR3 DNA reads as TGTGCCAGCAGTGAAAGAGAAGCCTCCTACGAGCAGTACTTC. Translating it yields CASSEREASYEQYF.

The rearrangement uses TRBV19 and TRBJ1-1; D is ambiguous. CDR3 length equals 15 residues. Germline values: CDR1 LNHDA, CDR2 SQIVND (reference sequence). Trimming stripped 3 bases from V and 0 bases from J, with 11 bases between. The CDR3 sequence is CASSIEAVLNTEAFF. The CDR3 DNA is TGTGCCAGTAGTATTGAGGCAGTCTTGAACACTGAAGCTTTCTTT.

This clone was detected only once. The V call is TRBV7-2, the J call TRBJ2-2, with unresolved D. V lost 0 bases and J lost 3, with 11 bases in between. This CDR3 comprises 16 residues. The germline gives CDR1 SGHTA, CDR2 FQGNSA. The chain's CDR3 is CASSLAFGRHTGELFF. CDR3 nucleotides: TGTGCCAGCAGCTTAGCATTTGGCAGGCACACCGGGGAGCTGTTTTTT.

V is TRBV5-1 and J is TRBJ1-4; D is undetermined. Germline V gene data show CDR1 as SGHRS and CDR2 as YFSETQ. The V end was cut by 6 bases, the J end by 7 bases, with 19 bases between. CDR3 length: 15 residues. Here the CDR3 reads CASTPAAGEGEKLFF. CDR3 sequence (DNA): TGCGCCAGCACGCCCGCGGCCGGGGAGGGTGAAAAACTGTTTTTT.

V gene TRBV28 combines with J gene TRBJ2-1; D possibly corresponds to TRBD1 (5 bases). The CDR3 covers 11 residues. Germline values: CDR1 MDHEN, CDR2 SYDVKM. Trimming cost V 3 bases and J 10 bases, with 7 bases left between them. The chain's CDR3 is CASSFRTEQFF. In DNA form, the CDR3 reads TGTGCCAGCAGTTTTCGGACAGAGCAGTTCTTC.

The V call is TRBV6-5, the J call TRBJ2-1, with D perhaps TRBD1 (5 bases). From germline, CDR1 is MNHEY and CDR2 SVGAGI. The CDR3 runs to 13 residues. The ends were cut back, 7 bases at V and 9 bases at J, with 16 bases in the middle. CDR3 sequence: CASTGQGSGEQFF. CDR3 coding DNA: TGTGCCAGCACTGGGCAGGGTAGTGGTGAGCAGTTCTTC.

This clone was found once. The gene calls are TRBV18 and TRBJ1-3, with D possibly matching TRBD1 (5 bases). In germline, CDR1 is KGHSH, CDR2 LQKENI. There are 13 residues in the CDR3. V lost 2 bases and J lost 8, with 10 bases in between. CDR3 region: CASSPTAGDTIYF. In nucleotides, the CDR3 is TGTGCCAGCTCACCAACCGCGGGGGACACCATATATTTT.

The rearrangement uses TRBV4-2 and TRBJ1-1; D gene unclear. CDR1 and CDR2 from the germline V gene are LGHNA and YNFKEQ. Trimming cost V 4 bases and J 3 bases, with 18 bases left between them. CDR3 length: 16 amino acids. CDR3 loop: CASSRMLGVADTEAFF. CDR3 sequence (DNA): TGTGCCAGCAGCCGGATGCTAGGAGTGGCTGACACTGAAGCTTTCTTT.

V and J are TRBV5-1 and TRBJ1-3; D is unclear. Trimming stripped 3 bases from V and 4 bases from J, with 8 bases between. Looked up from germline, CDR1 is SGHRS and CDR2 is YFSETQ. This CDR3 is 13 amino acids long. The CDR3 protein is CASSSEAGNTIYF. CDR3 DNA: TGCGCCAGCAGCTCGGAGGCGGGAAACACCATATATTTT.

The CDR3 DNA reads as TGTGCCACCAGCAGAGATAAACTAGCGGACAATGAGCAGTTCTTC. Translated, it gives CATSRDKLADNEQFF. The J gene is TRBJ2-1, the V gene TRBV15, with 8 bases that match TRBD2. The V gene's germline CDR1 is LNHNV and CDR2 YYDKDF (reference sequence). The V and J ends lost 0 bases and 5 bases, in that order; junction bases with no gene match: 3. CDR3 length: 15 amino acids.

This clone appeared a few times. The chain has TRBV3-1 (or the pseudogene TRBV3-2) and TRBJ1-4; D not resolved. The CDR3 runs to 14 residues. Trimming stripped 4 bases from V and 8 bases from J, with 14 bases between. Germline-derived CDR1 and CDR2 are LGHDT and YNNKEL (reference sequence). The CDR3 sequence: CASSPSAFREKLFF. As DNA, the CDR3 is TGTGCCAGCAGCCCCTCCGCATTTCGGGAAAAACTGTTTTTT.